One sample yielded the 15 T cell receptor beta chains listed below, sequenced in a study of glioma-infiltrating T cells. The iRepertoire nested amplicon-rescue multiplex PCR amplified TCR alpha and beta CDR3s from RNA. TCRdb re-derived calls from the multiplex PCR reads in MiXCR, one entry per CDR3 protein. The table includes approximately 100,000 distinct CDR3 sequences, 20% to 30% detected once. The source material was glioma tissue, nonneoplastic brain tissue, or PBMCs (not recorded which). Receptor source: a human donor with low-grade glioma or glioblastoma, undergoing nonglioma brain surgery, or in good health (not recorded which).

The V and J genes are TRBV27 and TRBJ1-5, with a tentative D call TRBD1 (5 bases). The length of the CDR3 is 15 residues. Trimming shortened V by 3 bases and J by 7 bases, and 16 bases separated the two germline ends. The germline gives CDR1 MNHEY, CDR2 SMNVEV (reference sequence). CDR3 residues: CASSFRGVGGQPQHF. The DNA for the CDR3 is TGTGCCAGCAGTTTTAGGGGAGTGGGCGGACAGCCCCAGCATTTT.

With regard to this clonotype: A much larger clone lies one base from this, so it may be a read error. CDR3 protein: CSSSIVRAHTDTQYF. CDR3 sequence (DNA): TGTTCCAGTAGTATTGTCAGGGCACACACAGATACGCAGTATTTT. The V and J genes are TRBV19 and TRBJ2-3, with D perhaps matching TRBD1 (5 bases). CDR3 length: 15 amino acids. CDR1 is LNHDA, CDR2 SQIVND, per germline (reference sequence).

Of note for this clonotype: The junction departs from germline at one end; a sequencing error may be responsible. The chain uses TRBV6-1 and TRBJ2-1; D perhaps matches TRBD2 (5 bases). The CDR3 consists of 15 residues. CDR1 and CDR2 (germline): MNHNS, SASEGT. CDR3 DNA sequence: TGCGCCAGCAGTGGGCGGGTCTACTCCTACAATGAGCAGTTCTTC. It translates to CASSGRVYSYNEQFF.

This clonotype came up many times. This chain links TRBV6-4 with TRBJ2-1, with 8 bases aligning to TRBD2. Germline values: CDR1 MRHNA, CDR2 SNTAGT. The CDR3 consists of 15 residues. Losses at the gene ends were 10 bases for V and 1 base for J; bases not matched to a gene: 9. CDR3 region: CATAAGAVSYNEQFF. The CDR3 region has the DNA TGTGCCACCGCAGCGGGGGCCGTGTCCTACAATGAGCAGTTCTTC.

In regard to this clonotype: Possible read error: a much larger clone is one base away. This rearrangement joins TRBV29-1 to TRBJ1-1, with TRBD1 identical over 7 bases. From germline, CDR1 is SQVTM and CDR2 ANQGSEA. This CDR3 region has 13 residues. The J segment lost 0 bases and the V segment lost 7 bases, leaving 5 bases of the junction unmatched. The CDR3 DNA reads as TGCAGCGCCGACAGGGAATTGAACACTGAAGCTTTCTTT. This translates into CSADRELNTEAFF.

Details on this clonotype: Given a much more abundant clone one base away, this may be a read error. The chain combines TRBV12-3 or TRBV12-4 with TRBJ1-1; TRBD1 agrees at 8 bases. V dropped 9 bases and J dropped 4; count of bases not matched to a gene: 13. The CDR3 consists of 15 residues. In DNA form, the CDR3 reads TGTGCCAGGAGACTCCAGGGGGCGGGAATCACTGAAGCTTTCTTT. This encodes CARRLQGAGITEAFF.

V usage is TRBV29-1 and J usage is TRBJ2-3; 12 bases agree with TRBD2. Germline V CDR1 and CDR2: SQVTM, ANQGSEA. J gave up 3 bases and V 6 bases, and 7 bases lay outside the gene matches. The CDR3 extends over 15 amino acids. Here the CDR3 reads CSVFLGLAGTDTQYF. The CDR3 DNA is TGCAGCGTCTTCCTTGGACTAGCGGGAACAGATACGCAGTATTTT.

Ten or more counts support this clonotype. The chain employs TRBV28 and TRBJ1-5; 9 bases agree with TRBD1. CDR1 and CDR2 from the germline V gene are MDHEN and SYDVKM. This CDR3 is built from 16 residues. The junction had 9 bases not matched to a gene; V was cut back by 5 bases and J by 4 bases. Written as DNA, the CDR3 is TGTGCCAGCAGTCGGTCCGGGACAGGGAGGAATCAGCCCCAGCATTTT. This gives the protein CASSRSGTGRNQPQHF.

This clonotype has a count of ten or more. This chain joins TRBV28 and TRBJ2-2, with 9 bases that match TRBD2. CDR3 size: 15 residues. V lost 5 bases and J lost 5; bases outside the gene matches: 6. Germline V gives CDR1 MDHEN, CDR2 SYDVKM. The CDR3 sequence is CASSPLGLATGELFF. For the CDR3, the DNA is TGTGCCAGCAGTCCGCTGGGACTAGCTACCGGGGAGCTGTTTTTT.

This clonotype was seen many times. The chain couples TRBV27 to TRBJ2-2; TRBD1 or TRBD2 may be the D gene (5 bases each). Germline loops: CDR1 MNHEY, CDR2 SMNVEV (reference sequence). This CDR3 is built from 16 residues. V was cut by 7 bases and J by 0 bases, with 15 bases left in between. CDR3 region: CASKLSGTANTGELFF. In DNA form, the CDR3 reads TGTGCCAGCAAACTATCCGGGACGGCGAACACCGGGGAGCTGTTTTTT.

This clonotype was recorded many times. The chain employs TRBV11-2 and TRBJ2-1; 8 bases agree with TRBD1. The ends lost 9 bases at V and 7 bases at J; junction bases unmatched: 14. Germline assignment: CDR1 SGHAT and CDR2 FQNNGV. The length of the CDR3 is 15 residues. CDR3 DNA sequence: TGTGCCAGTAATACCTTACAGGGGGTTGTGAATGAGCAGTTCTTC. Translation gives CASNTLQGVVNEQFF.

The chain couples TRBV28 to TRBJ2-1; 11 positions agree with TRBD1. The V and J ends lost 6 bases and 7 bases, in that order; junction bases with no gene match: 17. The CDR3 is 18 residues long. Per germline, CDR1 MDHEN and CDR2 SYDVKM. The CDR3: CASSPFPRTGGQFNEQFF. The CDR3 DNA is TGTGCCAGCAGCCCCTTCCCCCGGACAGGGGGCCAGTTTAATGAGCAGTTCTTC.

The genes are TRBV5-1 and TRBJ1-1; 9 nucleotides match TRBD1. The CDR3 sequence is 14 residues long. V dropped 4 bases and J dropped 4; count of bases not matched to a gene: 5. CDR1 and CDR2 (germline): SGHRS, YFSETQ. The CDR3 sequence is CASSPYRGLTEAFF. The CDR3 DNA is TGCGCCAGCAGCCCCTACAGGGGGCTCACTGAAGCTTTCTTT.

This clonotype appeared a few times. The chain uses TRBV12-3 or TRBV12-4 and TRBJ1-5; a possible D gene is TRBD1 (6 bases). CDR3 length equals 16 residues. Deletions cut 2 bases from V and 5 bases from J, with 16 bases between. The CDR3 bases are TGTGCCAGCAGTTTACGGGCAGGGGCCAACGATCAGCCCCAGCATTTT. This sequence encodes CASSLRAGANDQPQHF.

This clonotype was observed a few times. This rearrangement joins TRBV3-1 to TRBJ1-2, with 11 nucleotides matching TRBD1. CDR1 LGHDT and CDR2 YNNKEL come from the germline V gene (reference sequence). This CDR3 comprises 16 residues. V lost 2 bases, J lost 4 bases, and 6 bases stayed unmatched. CDR3 nucleotide sequence: TGTGCCAGCAGCCAATGGACAGGGGGCAAAAGCTATGGCTACACCTTC. This codes for CASSQWTGGKSYGYTF.